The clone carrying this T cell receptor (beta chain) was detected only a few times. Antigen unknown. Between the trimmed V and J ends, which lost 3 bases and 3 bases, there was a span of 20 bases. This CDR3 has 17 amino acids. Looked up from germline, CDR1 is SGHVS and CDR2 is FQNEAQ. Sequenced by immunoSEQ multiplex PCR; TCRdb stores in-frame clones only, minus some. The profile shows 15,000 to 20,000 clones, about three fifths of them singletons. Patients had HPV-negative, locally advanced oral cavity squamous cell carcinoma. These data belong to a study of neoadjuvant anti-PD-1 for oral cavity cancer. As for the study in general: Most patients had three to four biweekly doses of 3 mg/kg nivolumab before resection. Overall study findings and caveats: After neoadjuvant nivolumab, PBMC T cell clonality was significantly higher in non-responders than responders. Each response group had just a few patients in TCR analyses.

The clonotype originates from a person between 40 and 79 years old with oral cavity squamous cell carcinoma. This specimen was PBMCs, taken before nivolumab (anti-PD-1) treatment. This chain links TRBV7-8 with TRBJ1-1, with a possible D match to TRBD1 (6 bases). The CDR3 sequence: CASSFDRFGGPYTEAFF. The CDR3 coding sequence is TGTGCCAGCAGCTTCGACCGATTCGGGGGGCCTTACACTGAAGCTTTCTTT.